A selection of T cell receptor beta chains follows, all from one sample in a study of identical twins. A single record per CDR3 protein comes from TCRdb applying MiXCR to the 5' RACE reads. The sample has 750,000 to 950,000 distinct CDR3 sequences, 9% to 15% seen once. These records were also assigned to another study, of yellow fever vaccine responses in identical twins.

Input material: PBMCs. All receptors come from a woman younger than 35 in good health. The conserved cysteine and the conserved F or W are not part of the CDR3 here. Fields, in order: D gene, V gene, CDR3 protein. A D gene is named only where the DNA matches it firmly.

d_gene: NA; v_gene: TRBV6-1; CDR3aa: ASRLVWNTEAF
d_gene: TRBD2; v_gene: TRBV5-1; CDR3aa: ASSFSGGVDTQY
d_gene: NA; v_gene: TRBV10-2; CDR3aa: ASRGVDDTGELF
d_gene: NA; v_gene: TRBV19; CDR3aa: ASSIGGTPQH
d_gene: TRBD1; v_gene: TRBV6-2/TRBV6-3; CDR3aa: ASSFRTGGNQPQH
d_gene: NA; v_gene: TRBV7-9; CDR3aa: ASSSMTVYGYT
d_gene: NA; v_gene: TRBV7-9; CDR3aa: ASSWFNQPQH
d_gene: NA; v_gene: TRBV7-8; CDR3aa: ASSLALTAQGGQNTQY
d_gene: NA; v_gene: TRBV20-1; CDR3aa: SARDLIGPQNQPQH
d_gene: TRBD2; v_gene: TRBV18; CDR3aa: ASSQQLAGDTDTQY
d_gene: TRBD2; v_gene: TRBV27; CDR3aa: ASSFVLAGGVETQY
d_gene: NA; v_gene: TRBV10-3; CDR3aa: ASNRQEGPVETQY
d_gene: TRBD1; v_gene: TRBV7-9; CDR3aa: ASTASDRFYNEQF
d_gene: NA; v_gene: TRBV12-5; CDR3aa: ASGLTNYNEQF
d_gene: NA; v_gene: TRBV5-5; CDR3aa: ASSLELAYSRYGYT
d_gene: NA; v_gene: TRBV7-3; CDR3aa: ASSQGASGANVLT
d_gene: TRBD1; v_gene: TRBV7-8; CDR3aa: ASSLGTGSRITEAF
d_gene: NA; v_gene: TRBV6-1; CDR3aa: ASSASKSSGREQF
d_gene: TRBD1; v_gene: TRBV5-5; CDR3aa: ASSSTGNGANVLT
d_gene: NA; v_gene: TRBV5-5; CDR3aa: ASSFYTLGLNSPLH
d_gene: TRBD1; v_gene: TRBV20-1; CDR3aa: SATGTERGWPEAF
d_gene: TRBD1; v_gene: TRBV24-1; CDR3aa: ATSVMDRSYEQY
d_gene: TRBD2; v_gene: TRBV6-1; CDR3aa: ASRKNGLAGYNEQF
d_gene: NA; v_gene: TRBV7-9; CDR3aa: ASSLGPGAETQY
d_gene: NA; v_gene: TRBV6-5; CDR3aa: ASSSKVVSNQPQH
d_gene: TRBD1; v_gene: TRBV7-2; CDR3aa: ASSLAYRGSGELF
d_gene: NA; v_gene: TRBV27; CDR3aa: ASSRTSPWTEAF
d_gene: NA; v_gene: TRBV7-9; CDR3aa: ASTPAGQPYNEQF
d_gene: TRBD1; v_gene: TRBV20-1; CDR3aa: SARDGGQEGRAGYT
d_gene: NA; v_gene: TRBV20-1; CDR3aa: SARGYGGTGNEQF
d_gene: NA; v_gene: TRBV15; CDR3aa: ATSRANLGEKLF
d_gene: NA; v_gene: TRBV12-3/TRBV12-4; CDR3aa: ASGRGGTGELF